A single sample gave rise to the 3 T cell receptor beta chains below, sequenced in a study of graft-versus-host responses after intestinal transplantation listed by TCRdb under 2021. To prepare the library, the immunoSEQ multiplex PCR assay was applied. TCRdb retrieved this table from immuneACCESS and kept in-frame rearrangements only. Not all clones are present; in checked studies, unresolved V genes account for under half, and no reason is known for the remainder. This sample lists roughly 40,000 clones; 75% to 95% were detected once. The top ten constitute around 4.3% of the sample. The sample here was PBMCs, taken 524 days after transplant. The receptors derive from a human patient who received an intestinal transplant, so some T cells may come from the graft donor.

This sequence joins TRBV25-1 and TRBJ2-2, with TRBD1 identical over 9 bases. Looked up from germline, CDR1 is MGHDK and CDR2 is SYGVNS. With V trimmed by 6 bases and J by 4 bases, 6 bases remained unmatched. The CDR3 has 15 amino acids. The CDR3 sequence is CASSGGTGITGELFF. The CDR3, as DNA: TGTGCCAGCAGCGGAGGGACAGGGATCACCGGGGAGCTGTTTTTT.

The genes are TRBV9 and TRBJ2-1; 7 nucleotides agree with TRBD2. CDR3 length equals 14 residues. The J segment lost 2 bases and the V segment lost 3 bases, leaving 2 bases of the junction unmatched. The germline V gene has CDR1 SGDLS and CDR2 YYNGEE. The CDR3, as DNA: TGTGCCAGCAGCGGCGGGAGAGCCTACAATGAGCAGTTCTTC. Amino acids: CASSGGRAYNEQFF.

The V gene is TRBV12-5, the J gene TRBJ2-3; D ambiguous. Germline V CDR1 and CDR2: LGHNT, FRNRAP. V was cut by 4 bases and J by 6 bases, with 11 bases left in between. The CDR3 extends over 13 amino acids. The DNA of the CDR3 is TGTGCTAGTGGTTCAAGCAGTGGGGATACGCAGTATTTT. Protein: CASGSSSGDTQYF.